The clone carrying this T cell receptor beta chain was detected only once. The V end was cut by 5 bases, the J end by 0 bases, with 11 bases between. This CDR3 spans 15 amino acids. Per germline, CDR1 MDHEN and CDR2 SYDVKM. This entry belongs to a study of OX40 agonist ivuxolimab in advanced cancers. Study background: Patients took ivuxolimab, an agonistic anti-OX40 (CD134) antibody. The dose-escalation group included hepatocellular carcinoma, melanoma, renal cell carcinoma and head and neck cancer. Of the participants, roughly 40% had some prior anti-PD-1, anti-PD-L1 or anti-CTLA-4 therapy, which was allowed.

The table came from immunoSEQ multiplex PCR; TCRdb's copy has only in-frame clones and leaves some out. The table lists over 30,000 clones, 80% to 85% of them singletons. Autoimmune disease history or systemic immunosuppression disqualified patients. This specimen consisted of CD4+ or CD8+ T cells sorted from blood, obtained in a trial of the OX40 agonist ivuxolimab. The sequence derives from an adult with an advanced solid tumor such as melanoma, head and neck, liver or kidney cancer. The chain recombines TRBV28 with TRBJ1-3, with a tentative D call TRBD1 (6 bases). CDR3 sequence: CASSIRTVSGNTIYF. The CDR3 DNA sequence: TGTGCCAGCAGTATAAGGACAGTCTCTGGAAACACCATATATTTT.